This TCR beta chain stems from a study of molecular identifiers for immune sequencing clone quantification. Study outcomes and limitations: One cell's worth of spiked Jurkat TCR RNA was reportedly detectable among about a million naive cells. With a barcode shared among identical TCR molecules, highly expanded clone sizes could be underestimated.

The CDR3 has 12 residues. Germline values: CDR1 SGDLS, CDR2 YYNGEE. In preparing bulk TCR libraries, previously described methods and listed TCR primers were used. TCRdb independently ran MiXCR on the PCR reads; one entry per CDR3 protein. The sample has tens of thousands of distinct CDR3 sequences, 15% to 20% seen once. Regarding this clonotype: Its antigen is undetermined. A read error is possible here, since a much larger clone lies one base away.

The sequencing sample was made of naive CD8+ T cells from blood, with Jurkat cell RNA spiked in. Subset noted: FACS-sorted CD8+CD4-CCR7+CD45RA+ naive T cells. This chain joins TRBV9 and TRBJ2-7; 7 positions agree with TRBD1. The clonotype was recovered from a human donor in good health. Some libraries in this study had Jurkat cell RNA spiked in. CDR3 region: CASSGQGYELYF. The CDR3 DNA follows: TGTGCCAGCAGCGGACAGGGTTACGAGCTGTACTTC.